One and the same sample provided the 29 T cell receptor beta chains below, sequenced in a study of blood T cell repertoires in COVID-19. This table comes from immunoSEQ multiplex PCR, and its TCRdb copy is limited to in-frame clones, with some not included. Of some 190,000 clones listed, 88% are singletons. The sample taken for sequencing was peripheral blood. The source is a human donor in a cohort sampled during active COVID-19.

This chain uses TRBV27 with TRBJ1-3; 7 bases are a match to TRBD1. CDR1 and CDR2 from the germline V gene are MNHEY and SMNVEV (reference sequence). CDR3 length: 14 amino acids. The V and J ends lost 8 bases and 0 bases, in that order; junction bases with no gene match: 4. Here the CDR3 DNA reads TGTGCCAGCTGGTCAGGGGGCTCTGGAAACACCATATATTTT. It is translated as CASWSGGSGNTIYF.

The chain links TRBV5-1 to TRBJ2-7; 7 nucleotides agree with TRBD1. The junction had 11 bases not matched to a gene; V was cut back by 5 bases and J by 3 bases. CDR1 SGHRS and CDR2 YFSETQ come from the germline V gene. CDR3 length equals 15 residues. The CDR3 DNA reads as TGCGCCAGCAGGGAGAGGGGGACAGACGTCTACGAGCAGTACTTC. Protein product: CASRERGTDVYEQYF.

J is TRBJ1-1 and V is TRBV5-6, with D unresolved. V lost 2 bases and J 8 bases, leaving 7 bases between the germline ends. The CDR3 is made up of 11 amino acids. CDR1 and CDR2 (germline): SGHDT, YYEEEE. The CDR3: CASSFEGEAFF. The CDR3 DNA reads TGTGCCAGCAGCTTTGAGGGCGAAGCTTTCTTT.

V is TRBV2 and J is TRBJ1-1; D gene ambiguous. This CDR3 is 13 amino acids long. V lost 5 bases to trimming and J lost 0 bases, with 7 bases between them. Germline lookup yields CDR1 SNHLY and CDR2 FYNNEI. The CDR3 coding sequence is TGTGCCAGCAGTTGGCAGTTGAACACTGAAGCTTTCTTT. It is translated as CASSWQLNTEAFF.

This chain joins TRBV13 and TRBJ2-3; 8 nucleotides match TRBD2. The CDR3 has 16 residues. V trimming: 5 bases; J trimming: 0 bases; junction bases outside the gene matches: 7. Per germline, CDR1 PRHDT and CDR2 FYEKMQ (reference sequence). This CDR3 reads CASSRGLAASTDTQYF. The CDR3 nucleotides read TGTGCCAGCAGCCGCGGACTAGCCGCTAGCACAGATACGCAGTATTTT.

The sample holds one count of this clone. CDR3 DNA: TGTGCCAGCAGTTCTGTGGCCGTTGAAGCTTTCTTT. This sequence encodes CASSSVAVEAFF. This chain connects TRBV6-2 or TRBV6-3 to TRBJ1-1; D unresolved. The CDR3 contains 12 residues. V lost 4 bases, J lost 7 bases, and 10 bases lay in between. In germline, CDR1 is MNHEY, CDR2 SVGEGT.

V and J are TRBV9 and TRBJ2-2; 9 bases map to TRBD1. The CDR3 totals 16 residues. With 4 bases clipped from V and 1 base from J, the junction kept 5 bases outside the gene matches. Germline V gene lookup returns CDR1 SGDLS and CDR2 YYNGEE. CDR3 residues: CASSPRQGGNTGELFF. The CDR3 DNA sequence: TGTGCCAGCAGCCCTCGACAGGGGGGGAACACCGGGGAGCTGTTTTTT.

The chain uses TRBV18 and TRBJ1-3; 9 nucleotides agree with TRBD1. The CDR3 has 18 residues. Germline CDR1 is KGHSH and CDR2 is LQKENI. J lost 0 bases, V lost 3 bases, and 9 bases had no gene match. CDR3 bases: TGTGCCAGCTCACCGACCGGGACAGGGATTAGCTCTGGAAACACCATATATTTT. Amino acids: CASSPTGTGISSGNTIYF.

The chain uses TRBV28 and TRBJ1-2; the D gene is possibly TRBD1 (5 bases). V shed 3 bases and J shed 1 base, with 15 bases lying between them. Germline values: CDR1 MDHEN, CDR2 SYDVKM. The length of the CDR3 is 16 residues. The CDR3 DNA reads as TGTGCCAGCAGTTTTCTGCAGGGCAAAGTTAACTATGGCTACACCTTC. Translation: CASSFLQGKVNYGYTF.

The J gene is TRBJ2-3, the V gene TRBV5-5; 8 bases are shared with TRBD2. This CDR3 comprises 14 residues. V was pared by 4 bases and J by 5 bases, with 6 bases of the junction left unmatched. Per germline, CDR1 SGHKS and CDR2 YYEKEE (reference sequence). CDR3 sequence (DNA): TGTGCCAGCAGCCAAGGACTAGCAGGAGATACGCAGTATTTT. Its translation is CASSQGLAGDTQYF.

J is TRBJ2-1 and V is TRBV2, with D hard to call. The CDR3 runs 13 residues. Deletions cut 0 bases from V and 10 bases from J, with 10 bases between. Germline assignment: CDR1 SNHLY and CDR2 FYNNEI. CDR3 region: CASSEADHREQFF. Written as DNA, the CDR3 is TGTGCCAGCAGTGAAGCTGACCACAGAGAGCAGTTCTTC.

The chain has TRBV30 and TRBJ1-2; D remains ambiguous. The CDR3 has 13 amino acids. V gave up 2 bases and J gave up 1 base, with 8 bases separating them. Germline-derived CDR1 and CDR2 are GTSNPN and SVGIG (reference sequence). Here the CDR3 reads CAWSRQVNYGYTF. In nucleotides, the CDR3 is TGTGCCTGGAGTAGGCAGGTTAACTATGGCTACACCTTC.

The chain employs TRBV18 and TRBJ2-2; D is ambiguous. The V and J ends lost 2 bases and 0 bases respectively, with 10 bases between them. This CDR3 has 16 amino acids. CDR1 and CDR2 (germline): KGHSH, LQKENI. Written as DNA, the CDR3 is TGTGCCAGCTCACCAGGCCGCCCCGCGAACACCGGGGAGCTGTTTTTT. Amino acid sequence: CASSPGRPANTGELFF.

This chain links TRBV5-4 with TRBJ2-7; D might be TRBD1 (6 bases). The CDR3 runs 15 residues. V lost 0 bases and J 5 bases, leaving 15 bases between the germline ends. Germline CDR1 is SGHNT and CDR2 is YYREEE (reference sequence). CDR3 sequence (DNA): TGTGCCAGCAGCTTGGTAAGCCAGGGGCGCGACGAGCAGTACTTC. It specifies CASSLVSQGRDEQYF.

This chain links TRBV6-4 with TRBJ2-1, with 9 bases identical to TRBD2. The CDR3 is 14 amino acids. From germline, CDR1 is MRHNA and CDR2 SNTAGT. Losses at the gene ends were 2 bases for V and 10 bases for J; bases not matched to a gene: 6. The CDR3 reads CASSDMAGGGEQFF. In DNA, the CDR3 is TGTGCCAGCAGTGACATGGCGGGAGGGGGGGAGCAGTTCTTC.

The chain recombines TRBV5-1 with TRBJ2-3; maybe TRBD2 (6 bases). The CDR3 consists of 17 residues. The V end lost 0 bases, the J end lost 4 bases, and 18 bases lay between the germline ends. Germline V gene sequence: CDR1 SGHRS, CDR2 YFSETQ. In nucleotides, the CDR3 is TGCGCCAGCAGCTTGGGGGACCTCGGGAGTGGTTCAGATACGCAGTATTTT. Amino acids: CASSLGDLGSGSDTQYF.

A single count supports this clone. V and J are TRBV6-5 and TRBJ1-5, with TRBD1 as a possible D gene (5 bases). CDR1 and CDR2 from the germline V gene are MNHEY and SVGAGI. This CDR3 has 13 amino acids. With 6 bases removed from V and 5 bases from J, the gap between germline ends came to 11 bases. The CDR3: CASSLTGYQPQHF. The CDR3 nucleotides are TGTGCCAGCAGCCTAACAGGATATCAGCCCCAGCATTTT.

The chain uses TRBV27 and TRBJ1-2; D is perhaps TRBD1 (5 bases). Germline values: CDR1 MNHEY, CDR2 SMNVEV (reference sequence). CDR3 size: 15 residues. V lost 0 bases and J 3 bases, leaving 11 bases between the germline ends. CDR3 in DNA: TGTGCCAGCAGTTTATCGGTCAGGGTGGACTATGGCTACACCTTC. Protein product: CASSLSVRVDYGYTF.

This clone appeared a single time. The chain is built from TRBV2 and TRBJ1-1; D gene unclear. This CDR3 has 15 residues. V lost 6 bases, J lost 0 bases, and 14 bases lay in between. CDR1 is SNHLY, CDR2 FYNNEI, per germline. CDR3 protein: CASRYSRTMNTEAFF. The CDR3 DNA reads TGTGCCAGCAGGTACAGCCGTACCATGAACACTGAAGCTTTCTTT.

V usage is TRBV30 and J usage is TRBJ2-7; 7 bases fit TRBD1. V lost 3 bases, J lost 3 bases, and 11 bases stayed unmatched. CDR3 length: 15 residues. The germline gives CDR1 GTSNPN, CDR2 SVGIG (reference sequence). CDR3 nucleotides: TGTGCCTGGAGGGCCCCGAGGACAGGCCACTACGAGCAGTACTTC. This gives the protein CAWRAPRTGHYEQYF.

This rearrangement joins TRBV5-4 to TRBJ2-7; 8 bases align to TRBD2. V dropped 4 bases and J dropped 1; count of bases not matched to a gene: 7. The CDR3 contains 15 residues. Germline CDR1 is SGHNT and CDR2 is YYREEE (reference sequence). The CDR3 bases are TGTGCCAGCAGCCGGGTCGCTAGCGGGTCCTACGAGCAGTACTTC. Translated: CASSRVASGSYEQYF.

J is TRBJ2-5 and V is TRBV10-3, with TRBD1 identical over 8 bases. The germline CDR1 and CDR2 sequences are ENHRY and SYGVKD. The CDR3 sequence is 13 residues long. With 5 bases clipped from V and 5 bases from J, the junction kept 4 bases outside the gene matches. This CDR3 is CAISNRGSETQYF. CDR3 nucleotides: TGTGCCATCAGTAACAGGGGGTCTGAGACCCAGTACTTC.

The chain recombines TRBV5-1 with TRBJ2-5; TRBD2 might be the D (6 bases). Germline V gives CDR1 SGHRS, CDR2 YFSETQ. This CDR3 has 14 amino acids. Trimming removed 4 bases from V and 2 bases from J, with 12 bases in between. For the CDR3, the DNA is TGCGCCAGCAGCGAGGACGGACTACAAGAGACCCAGTACTTC. This translates into CASSEDGLQETQYF.

This rearrangement joins TRBV10-3 to TRBJ1-4; TRBD1 matches at 7 bases. There are 15 residues in the CDR3. The trim removed 1 base at V and 8 bases at J, leaving 7 bases unmatched. Germline V gene data show CDR1 as ENHRY and CDR2 as SYGVKD. CDR3 in DNA: TGTGCCATCAGTGAGTTAGGGGGCCGGGGCGAAAAACTGTTTTTT. This codes for CAISELGGRGEKLFF.

V is TRBV4-1 and J is TRBJ2-7, with 9 bases that match TRBD2. The germline CDR1 and CDR2 sequences are MGHRA and YSYEKL. The junction had 7 bases not matched to a gene; V was cut back by 4 bases and J by 6 bases. This CDR3 contains 14 residues. The DNA for the CDR3 is TGCGCCAGCAGCCTGGACCAGCGGGGGGTCGAGCAGTACTTC. Translating it yields CASSLDQRGVEQYF.

The genes are TRBV7-2 and TRBJ2-7, with TRBD2 identical over 7 bases. Germline V gene data show CDR1 as SGHTA and CDR2 as FQGNSA. V shed 1 base, J shed 3 bases, and the junction held 6 bases outside the gene matches. This CDR3 region has 15 residues. DNA of the CDR3: TGTGCCAGCAGCTTAGAACCGGGACTAAACTACGAGCAGTACTTC. Protein product: CASSLEPGLNYEQYF.

V is TRBV10-3 and J is TRBJ2-7; possibly TRBD1 for D (5 bases). CDR1 is ENHRY and CDR2 is SYGVKD in the germline V gene. CDR3 size: 14 residues. Trimming shortened V by 9 bases and J by 6 bases, and 21 bases separated the two germline ends. CDR3 coding DNA: TGTGCCATTCAGACGGCCAAGGGGCAGGTCGAGCAGTACTTC. It translates to CAIQTAKGQVEQYF.

This chain uses TRBV2 with TRBJ2-7; TRBD2 is a possible D gene (6 bases). The CDR3 has 13 residues. Germline V gives CDR1 SNHLY, CDR2 FYNNEI. Trimming removed 4 bases from V and 5 bases from J, with 12 bases in between. CDR3: CASSAGVGHEQYF. The CDR3 DNA is TGTGCCAGCAGTGCGGGAGTTGGCCACGAGCAGTACTTC. Combining the CDR3 with reference TRBV2 and TRBJ2-7 gives the whole variable domain EPEVTQTPSHQVTQMGQEVILRCVPISNHLYFYWYRQILGQKVEFLVSFYNNEISEKSEIFDDQFSVERPDGSNFTLKIRSTKLEDSAMYFCASSAGVGHEQYFGPGTRLTVT.

The chain links TRBV5-1 to TRBJ2-5; 8 nucleotides align to TRBD1. The length of the CDR3 is 13 residues. The ends lost 5 bases at V and 4 bases at J; junction bases unmatched: 4. The germline V gene has CDR1 SGHRS and CDR2 YFSETQ. For the CDR3, the DNA is TGCGCCAGCAGTGGACAGGGCGTAGAGACCCAGTACTTC. Amino acid sequence: CASSGQGVETQYF.